A single sample is the source of the 22 T cell receptor delta chains below, sequenced in a study of Vδ1+ human thymocytes. Study conclusions and caveats: Thymic TRG and TRD repertoires appeared highly polyclonal.

Extracted RNA was reverse transcribed into cDNA. CDR3 amplicons came from multiplex PCR with pooled V-gene forward and constant-region reverse primers. TCRdb redid the clone calls on the multiplex PCR reads with CATT. Among 25,000 to 30,000 delta-chain clones, 7.4% were seen once, and the ten largest hold more than 0.9%. These receptors' antigens are unknown. Source material: Vdelta1+ gamma-delta thymocytes from the thymus. As for subset: FACS-sorted CD3+ TCRalphabeta- TCRVdelta1+ TCRVdelta2- thymocytes. The receptors shown here come from a girl under three years old who had congenital heart surgery.

The V and J genes are TRDV1 and TRDJ1; D possibly corresponds to TRDD3 (6 bases). TCRdb offers no J gene call, so here the DNA was matched to germline to obtain one. V lost 3 bases, J lost 3 bases, and 26 bases lay in between. From germline, CDR1 is TSWWSYY and CDR2 QGS. The length of the CDR3 is 19 residues. CDR3 DNA: TGTGCTCTTGGGGACCAGGCCTACGTGGGGGCACGGCGGGCCGATAAACTCATCTTT. It encodes CALGDQAYVGARRADKLIF.

The chain is built from TRDV1 and TRDJ1; no clear D gene. Germline-derived CDR1 and CDR2 are TSWWSYY and QGS. Trimming shortened V by 4 bases and J by 3 bases, and 24 bases separated the two germline ends. The CDR3 length is 18 residues. The CDR3 loop is CALGGAPQSRWLADKLIF. The CDR3 DNA follows: TGTGCTCTTGGGGGAGCACCTCAGAGTAGATGGTTAGCCGATAAACTCATCTTT.

This chain joins TRDV1 and TRDJ1; 10 nucleotides agree with TRDD3. V lost 5 bases to trimming and J lost 2 bases; unmatched junction nucleotides: 20. The CDR3 loop spans 20 amino acids. The germline CDR1 and CDR2 sequences are TSWWSYY and QGS. The CDR3 here is CALGKRSLLGDLLWTDKLIF. As DNA, the CDR3 is TGTGCTCTTGGGAAGAGATCATTACTGGGGGATTTGTTGTGGACCGATAAACTCATCTTT.

The chain combines TRDV1 with TRDJ1; D is possibly TRDD2 (9 bases). V lost 4 bases and J 4 bases, leaving 37 bases between the germline ends. This CDR3 region has 22 residues. Germline CDR1 is TSWWSYY and CDR2 is QGS. CDR3 amino acids: CALGGGPSYRMGDAQKGDKLIF. CDR3 sequence (DNA): TGTGCTCTTGGGGGAGGCCCTTCCTACCGAATGGGGGATGCCCAAAAGGGCGATAAACTCATCTTT.

A few counts support this clone. The rearrangement links TRDV1 to TRDJ1, with 7 bases matching TRDD3. The V gene's germline CDR1 is TSWWSYY and CDR2 QGS. The CDR3 spans 19 residues. The V gene end was trimmed by 3 bases and the J gene end by 0 bases; junction bases not matched to a gene: 16. CDR3 nucleotides: TGTGCTCTTGGGGAGCCACCGGTCCGGGGGATTCCCTACACCGATAAACTCATCTTT. This translates into CALGEPPVRGIPYTDKLIF.

The genes are TRDV1 and TRDJ1; TRDD3 aligns across 9 bases. This CDR3 contains 17 residues. Per germline, CDR1 TSWWSYY and CDR2 QGS. Trimming took 6 bases from V and 1 from J; bases not matched to a gene: 12. The CDR3 DNA follows: TGTGCTCTTGGAAGCTTTCGTACTGGGGGAAGCACCGATAAACTCATCTTT. Translated, it gives CALGSFRTGGSTDKLIF.

The chain joins TRDV1 to TRDJ1, with D maybe TRDD2 (5 bases). Germline V gives CDR1 TSWWSYY, CDR2 QGS. The V end was cut by 6 bases, the J end by 1 base, with 6 bases between. There are 12 residues in the CDR3. The CDR3 reads CALGLLTDKLIF. In DNA form, the CDR3 reads TGTGCTCTTGGCCTTCTCACCGATAAACTCATCTTT.

The rearrangement uses TRDV1 and TRDJ1; D is unresolved. The CDR3 sequence is 14 residues long. Germline CDR1 reads TSWWSYY; CDR2 reads QGS. The V end was cut by 3 bases, the J end by 10 bases, with 18 bases between. Here the CDR3 DNA reads TGTGCTCTTGGGGAGGGTTTTTCCCGCCGAAGACTCATCTTT. Translated, it gives CALGEGFSRRRLIF.

The chain has TRDV2 and TRDJ1, with 7 bases matching TRDD3. After removal of 0 bases from V and 0 bases from J, the junction contained 12 bases not matched to a gene. Germline V gives CDR1 GEAIGNYY, CDR2 EKD. The CDR3 loop spans 18 amino acids. The CDR3 nucleotides are TGTGCCTGTGACACCGTAGGGATACTAGCCCTTTACACCGATAAACTCATCTTT. Protein product: CACDTVGILALYTDKLIF.

The rearrangement uses TRDV2 and TRDJ1, with D maybe TRDD2 (6 bases). This CDR3 is built from 16 residues. V was cut by 5 bases and J by 3 bases, with 21 bases left in between. The germline V gene encodes CDR1 GEAIGNYY and CDR2 EKD. The CDR3 bases are TGTGCCTGTGGCCTTCCGTCCTACCCTGCCGCCGATAAACTCATCTTT. Its protein is CACGLPSYPAADKLIF.

This chain joins TRDV1 and TRDJ1, with TRDD2 identical over 7 bases. Looked up from germline, CDR1 is TSWWSYY and CDR2 is QGS. CDR3 size: 18 residues. With 1 base clipped from V and 0 bases from J, the junction kept 11 bases outside the gene matches. CDR3 sequence (DNA): TGTGCTCTTGGGGAACATTCCTACGTTGGGTTGTACACCGATAAACTCATCTTT. Its translation is CALGEHSYVGLYTDKLIF.

The chain couples TRDV1 to TRDJ1; 12 bases align to TRDD3. Germline values: CDR1 TSWWSYY, CDR2 QGS. The CDR3 extends over 23 amino acids. The V gene end was trimmed by 0 bases and the J gene end by 0 bases; junction bases not matched to a gene: 20. The CDR3, as DNA: TGTGCTCTTGGGGAACTCTTTGGTCGAGCAGTCTGGGGGATACGGGTAAACACCGATAAACTCATCTTT. Translating it yields CALGELFGRAVWGIRVNTDKLIF.

The V gene is TRDV1, the J gene TRDJ1; 11 bases are a match to TRDD3. CDR3 length equals 22 residues. Germline V gene sequence: CDR1 TSWWSYY, CDR2 QGS. Trimming cost V 3 bases and J 1 base; bases outside gene matches: 22. The CDR3 is CALGDLPSWGIRPHSATDKLIF. The CDR3 region has the DNA TGTGCTCTTGGGGACCTGCCTTCTTGGGGGATACGCCCCCACTCGGCCACCGATAAACTCATCTTT.

The table lists this clone with a few counts. The rearrangement uses TRDV1 and TRDJ1; the match to TRDD3 covers 11 bases. The CDR3 spans 21 residues. CDR1 and CDR2 (germline): TSWWSYY, QGS. J gave up 1 base and V 1 base, and 17 bases lay outside the gene matches. The CDR3 reads CALGEPGSLWGIHRCTDKLIF. The CDR3, as DNA: TGTGCTCTTGGGGAACCTGGTTCCCTCTGGGGGATACATCGGTGCACCGATAAACTCATCTTT.

The chain employs TRDV1 and TRDJ1; a weak D match, TRDD3 (6 bases). The J gene, missing from TCRdb, was assigned here through DNA to germline matching. Deletions cut 3 bases from V and 1 base from J, with 21 bases between. The CDR3 runs to 18 residues. Germline values: CDR1 TSWWSYY, CDR2 QGS. In DNA, the CDR3 is TGTGCTCTTGGGGACAACAGCTACGCTGGGGACCCCACCGATAAACTCATCTTT. It is translated as CALGDNSYAGDPTDKLIF.

The V call is TRDV1, the J call TRDJ1; TRDD3 agrees at 8 bases. Germline trimming cut 0 bases from V and 6 bases from J; bases unmatched to any gene: 21. The germline gives CDR1 TSWWSYY, CDR2 QGS. The CDR3 is 20 amino acids. This CDR3 is CALGELGVPLFGGGWNKLIF. The CDR3 nucleotides read TGTGCTCTTGGGGAACTAGGAGTCCCTTTGTTTGGTGGGGGATGGAATAAACTCATCTTT.

This clone is a singleton in its sample. The called J gene is TRDJ1, whereas the V gene has no call; TRDD3, the D gene given by the table, was not confirmed from the DNA. The CDR3 loop spans 17 amino acids. The CDR3 DNA is TGTGCTCTTGGGGAAAAGGAGGTACTGGGGGTTGCGGATAAACTCATCTTT. This gives the protein CALGEKEVLGVADKLIF.

This clone was seen a handful of times. The chain carries TRDV1 and TRDJ1; 9 bases align to TRDD2. J lost 0 bases, V lost 6 bases, and 35 bases had no gene match. CDR3 length equals 25 residues. Germline V gives CDR1 TSWWSYY, CDR2 QGS. The CDR3 loop is CALGDSPSYGAFIIGGKGYTDKLIF. CDR3 nucleotide sequence: TGTGCTCTTGGCGACTCCCCTTCCTACGGCGCCTTCATAATAGGGGGGAAGGGGTACACCGATAAACTCATCTTT.

This sequence joins TRDV1 and TRDJ1; 7 bases agree with TRDD3. The CDR3 runs 15 residues. CDR1 is TSWWSYY, CDR2 QGS, per germline. The trim removed 0 bases at V and 7 bases at J, leaving 8 bases unmatched. CDR3 sequence reads: CALGELPPNWGKLIF. CDR3 nucleotide sequence: TGTGCTCTTGGGGAACTGCCTCCCAACTGGGGTAAACTCATCTTT.

In its sample, this clone is medium-sized. The junction shows a germline mismatch at one end, possibly a read error. The chain has TRDV2 and TRDJ3; TRDD3 agrees at 10 bases. The CDR3 covers 20 residues. Germline CDR1 and CDR2: GEAIGNYY and EKD. The CDR3 loop is CACDTRTGGLTSWDPRQMFF. CDR3 DNA sequence: TGTGCCTGTGACACCAGGACTGGGGGATTAACCTCCTGGGACCCCCGACAGATGTTTTTC.

This clone was picked up a small number of times. J is TRDJ1 and V is TRDV1; 12 bases line up with TRDD3. The CDR3 totals 20 residues. Trimming at V came to 0 bases and at J to 10 bases, leaving 21 bases not matched to a gene. Germline values: CDR1 TSWWSYY, CDR2 QGS. The CDR3 reads CALGELDVFYWGIHKKALIF. Here the CDR3 DNA reads TGTGCTCTTGGGGAACTAGATGTGTTTTACTGGGGGATACATAAGAAGGCACTCATCTTT.

The chain combines TRDV1 with TRDJ1; D may be TRDD2 (5 bases). The germline V and J ends were trimmed by 2 bases and 9 bases, with 43 bases remaining between them. The CDR3 spans 23 residues. Germline CDR1 is TSWWSYY and CDR2 is QGS. In nucleotides, the CDR3 is TGTGCTCTTGGGGAAAAGGTCGGGGTCAAGAGGCTTACCTACCTCCGTCAATTCCCTGAACTCATCTTT. Translation: CALGEKVGVKRLTYLRQFPELIF.